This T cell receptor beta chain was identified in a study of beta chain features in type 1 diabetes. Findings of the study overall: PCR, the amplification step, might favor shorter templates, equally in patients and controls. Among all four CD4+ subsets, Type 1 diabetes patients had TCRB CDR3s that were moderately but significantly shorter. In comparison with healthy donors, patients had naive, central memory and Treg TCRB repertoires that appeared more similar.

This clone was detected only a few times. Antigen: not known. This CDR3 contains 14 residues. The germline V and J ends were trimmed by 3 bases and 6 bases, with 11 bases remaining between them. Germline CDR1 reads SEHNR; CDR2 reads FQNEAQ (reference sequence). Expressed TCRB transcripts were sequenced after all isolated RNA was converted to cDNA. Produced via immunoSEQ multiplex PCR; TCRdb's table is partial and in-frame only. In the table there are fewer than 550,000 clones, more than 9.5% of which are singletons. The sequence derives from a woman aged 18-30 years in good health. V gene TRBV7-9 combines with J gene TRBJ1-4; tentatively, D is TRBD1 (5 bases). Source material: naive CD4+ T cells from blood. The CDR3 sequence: CASSFERGDEKLFF. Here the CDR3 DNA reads TGTGCCAGCAGCTTCGAACGAGGGGATGAAAAACTGTTTTTT.